This T cell receptor beta chain was observed in a study of vaccination and CD4 T cells after COVID-19. Study details: Convalescent patients gave post-COVID blood a median approximately 94 days post-diagnosis, range 35 to 161. At a median 72 days (range 14 to 241) after dose two, post-vaccine samples were obtained.

Findings of the study overall: Only relatively few convalescent patients were studied, and early post-infection timepoints were not analyzed.

Remarks on this clonotype: What it recognizes is unknown.

Cultured CD4+ T cell DNA underwent sequencing with the Oncomine TCR Beta short-read assay. TCRdb used MiXCR to reprocess the PCR reads, holding one entry per CDR3 protein. The sample shows under 30,000 distinct CDR3 sequences, roughly 68% of them seen only once. Trimming left V 1 base short and J 2 bases short, with 16 bases between. Germline CDR1 is SEHNR and CDR2 is FQNEAQ (reference sequence). The CDR3 is 17 amino acids. Treatment reported: approximately nine-day PBMC culture with coronavirus spike peptide pools or control peptides (ViraFEST assay). At days 3 and 7, half the medium was exchanged for fresh IL-2 medium.

The rearrangement links TRBV7-9 to TRBJ2-3, with a tentative D call TRBD2 (5 bases). This TCR was recovered from a human donor who received a COVID-19 vaccine. The material was CD4+ T cells from blood, cultured in vitro, obtained after SARS-CoV-2 vaccination. Written as DNA, the CDR3 is TGTGCCAGCAGCTTAGGCTTGGTCGGGGTGTACACAGATACGCAGTATTTT. This sequence encodes CASSLGLVGVYTDTQYF.